This TCR beta chain was sequenced for a study of T cell repertoires in cytomegalovirus infection. TCRdb re-called the reads with MiXCR, one entry per CDR3 protein. The sample contains about 250,000 distinct CDR3 sequences, over 15% of which appear only once. The germline CDR1 and CDR2 sequences are MNHEY and SMNVEV (reference sequence). This CDR3 comprises 14 residues. Trimming at V came to 5 bases and at J to 2 bases, leaving 2 bases not matched to a gene. The source material was CD8+ T cells from PBMCs. V gene TRBV27 combines with J gene TRBJ2-1; 8 positions match TRBD2. The clonotype originates from a human donor in good health (CMV status not recorded). Some clones in this sample may be carry-over from other donors' samples. DNA for the CDR3: TGTGCCAGCAGTACGGGGGGGGCCTACAATGAGCAGTTCTTC. It specifies CASSTGGAYNEQFF.